Here is one T cell receptor beta chain with its context. The source of the sample is a study of tumor-infiltrating lymphocytes in oesophageal squamous cell carcinoma. TCRdb passed the PCR reads through MiXCR, listing each CDR3 protein once. The sample consists of tens of thousands of distinct CDR3 sequences, around 38% of them appearing once. This sequence was found in a male donor with esophageal squamous cell carcinoma. What was sequenced was esophageal tumor tissue.

The chain's CDR3 is CASSPTPNTEAFF. The CDR3 DNA is TGTGCCAGTAGTCCGACCCCGAACACTGAAGCTTTCTTT. The V call is TRBV19, the J call TRBJ1-1; D gene unclear. Trimming shortened V by 5 bases and J by 1 base, and 8 bases separated the two germline ends. The CDR3 totals 13 residues. Germline CDR1 and CDR2: LNHDA and SQIVND (reference sequence).